The T cell receptor (beta chain) described here comes from a study of human T cells and chemical hapten exposure. TCRdb reprocessed the RACE reads with MiXCR, giving one entry per CDR3 protein. The top ten clones hold approximately 8.2% of a sample with approximately 370,000 distinct CDR3 sequences, 5.5% of them seen once. Time point reported: pre-sensitization, week 0. Described treatment: therapeutic diphenylcyclopropenone sensitization with weekly scalp DPC. Only after blood had been drawn was each patch test applied. Unfractionated whole blood yielded the extracted total RNA. The germline V and J ends were trimmed by 4 bases and 0 bases, with 7 bases remaining between them. The CDR3 has 12 amino acids. The V gene's germline CDR1 is SQVTM and CDR2 ANQGSEA.

The chain joins TRBV29-1 to TRBJ2-7; D gene unclear. The sequences come from whole blood, collected in connection with sensitization to the hapten diphenylcyclopropenone (DPC). The source of this sequence is a woman between 18 and 30 years old with alopecia areata. Some clones in this sample may be carry-over from other donors' samples. The CDR3 is CSVAPSSYEQYF. DNA of the CDR3: TGCAGCGTTGCCCCTAGCTCCTACGAGCAGTACTTC.